The T cell receptor beta chain described here comes from a study of T cell responses to AZD1222 COVID-19 vaccine. V gave up 8 bases and J gave up 6 bases, with 9 bases separating them. Germline V lookup: CDR1 SQVTM, CDR2 ANQGSEA. The CDR3 has 10 residues. Study findings and constraints: Sampled repertoires all dated from after the peak T cell response.

Measured with immunoSEQ multiplex PCR; TCRdb has only the in-frame clones, and not every one. The table has tens of thousands of clones, around 82% seen once. In the case of this clone: Its antigen is undetermined.

This specimen consisted of peripheral blood, obtained 28 days after the second AZD1222 dose. This TCR derives from an adult who received the AZD1222 COVID-19 vaccine. This chain links TRBV29-1 with TRBJ2-3, with D maybe TRBD2 (5 bases). This CDR3 reads CSSVADTQYF. The CDR3 DNA reads TGCAGCTCCGTAGCGGATACGCAGTATTTT.